The 31 T cell receptor beta chains listed next were all sequenced from one sample in a study of regulatory T cells in long-lasting Graves disease. Specified time point: newly diagnosed GD, antithyroid drugs for less than 3 months. TCR sequences were obtained from RNA taken from PBMCs. The authors built TCR beta libraries using iRepertoire HTBI primers and Arm-PCR of CDR3 regions. MiXCR, run by TCRdb on the multiplex PCR reads, gives a single entry per CDR3 protein. The repertoire holds more than 450,000 distinct CDR3 sequences, with around 15% as singletons. The sample was also reused in another study, on T cells in Graves' hyperthyroidism and ophthalmopathy.

The material sequenced was peripheral blood mononuclear cells (PBMCs), taken at new diagnosis, from a patient treated with antithyroid drugs. The receptors here all came from a man between 40 and 49 years old with Graves disease.

This clonotype was seen only a few times. This chain connects TRBV20-1 to TRBJ1-1; D not certain. Germline V gene lookup returns CDR1 DFQATT and CDR2 SNEGSKA (reference sequence). V lost 5 bases and J 1 base, leaving 8 bases between the germline ends. The CDR3 is made up of 12 amino acids. This chain's CDR3 is CSASRGNTEAFF. CDR3 in DNA: TGCAGTGCTTCCCGGGGGAACACTGAAGCTTTCTTT.

The table lists this clonotype with a few counts. The chain links TRBV14 to TRBJ2-3; D ambiguous. V lost 0 bases and J 2 bases, leaving 15 bases between the germline ends. This CDR3 has 17 residues. The germline V gene has CDR1 SGHDN and CDR2 FVKESK. As DNA, the CDR3 is TGTGCCAGCAGCCAAGATCATCGGGCCCCCTCCACAGATACGCAGTATTTT. Residues: CASSQDHRAPSTDTQYF.

As concerns this clonotype: A far larger clone differs by one base, so this is likely a read error. V gene TRBV4-1 combines with J gene TRBJ2-1; 7 nucleotides match TRBD2. Germline CDR1 and CDR2: MGHRA and YSYEKL. This CDR3 is built from 14 residues. The CDR3 reads CASSRAGSYNEQLF. As DNA, the CDR3 is TGTGCCAGCAGCCGAGCGGGGTCCTACAATGAGCAGCTCTTC.

This clonotype was counted between two and nine times. The chain links TRBV7-2 to TRBJ2-7; no firm D call. From germline, CDR1 is SGHTA and CDR2 FQGNSA. Deletions cut 5 bases from V and 3 bases from J, with 14 bases between. This CDR3 has 14 residues. In DNA, the CDR3 is TGTGCCAGCAGCCCCTTTAGAACCTTCTACGAGCAGTACTTC. Translated: CASSPFRTFYEQYF.

This clonotype has only a few counts. The gene calls are TRBV5-1 and TRBJ1-2, with D perhaps TRBD1 (5 bases). CDR3 size: 14 residues. Germline V gene sequence: CDR1 SGHRS, CDR2 YFSETQ. V lost 4 bases and J 4 bases, leaving 14 bases between the germline ends. CDR3 residues: CASSPGESVYGYTF. Here the CDR3 DNA reads TGCGCCAGCAGCCCGGGGGAGAGTGTCTATGGCTACACCTTC.

J is TRBJ1-2 and V is TRBV24-1; D is possibly TRBD1 (6 bases). CDR1 KGHDR and CDR2 SFDVKD come from the germline V gene. Trimming removed 2 bases at V and 4 bases at J, with 7 bases between. This CDR3 spans 13 amino acids. The DNA for the CDR3 is TGTGCCACCAGTGATTCAGGGGCCTATGGCTACACCTTC. It is translated as CATSDSGAYGYTF.

This clonotype was detected many times. The chain is built from TRBV2 and TRBJ2-7; 8 nucleotides match TRBD2. Germline lookup yields CDR1 SNHLY and CDR2 FYNNEI. The CDR3 is 16 amino acids. Trimming at V came to 4 bases and at J to 0 bases, leaving 8 bases not matched to a gene. CDR3 sequence: CASSGPSGLSSYEQYF. The CDR3 DNA reads as TGTGCCAGCAGTGGTCCTAGCGGGCTAAGCTCCTACGAGCAGTACTTC.

This clonotype showed up many times. This chain joins TRBV5-6 and TRBJ2-7, with D possibly called TRBD1 or TRBD2 (6 bases each). The CDR3 extends over 13 amino acids. Germline CDR1 and CDR2: SGHDT and YYEEEE. The V and J ends lost 8 bases and 7 bases respectively, with 19 bases between them. This CDR3 reads CASTNMGGGEQYF. The DNA of the CDR3 is TGTGCCAGTACAAACATGGGGGGCGGTGAGCAGTACTTC.

This clonotype was found a few times. This rearrangement joins TRBV24-1 to TRBJ2-6; 9 bases line up with TRBD1. The CDR3 contains 14 residues. With 9 bases clipped from V and 1 base from J, the junction kept 0 bases outside the gene matches. Germline CDR1 reads KGHDR; CDR2 reads SFDVKD. The CDR3 DNA sequence: TGTGCCACCGGGACAGGGTCTGGGGCCAACGTCCTGACTTTC. Translated, it gives CATGTGSGANVLTF.

This clonotype turned up a few times. Here the CDR3 DNA reads TGTGCCAGCAGTGAGCGGCGGGAGGGCACAGATACGCAGTATTTT. Encoded protein: CASSERREGTDTQYF. This chain links TRBV6-1 with TRBJ2-3; 8 positions match TRBD2. V trimming: 3 bases; J trimming: 1 base; junction bases outside the gene matches: 3. The germline CDR1 and CDR2 sequences are MNHNS and SASEGT. There are 15 residues in the CDR3.

This clonotype was seen many times. The chain recombines TRBV28 with TRBJ1-2; D perhaps matches TRBD1 (5 bases). Germline V gene lookup returns CDR1 MDHEN and CDR2 SYDVKM. The CDR3 loop spans 13 amino acids. V gave up 7 bases and J gave up 4 bases, with 13 bases separating them. CDR3 in amino acids: CASKAGPVYGYTF. In DNA form, the CDR3 reads TGTGCCAGCAAGGCGGGGCCCGTCTATGGCTACACCTTC.

In this sample, this clonotype turned up many times. This chain links TRBV20-1 with TRBJ1-6, with TRBD1 matching over 8 bases. In germline, CDR1 is DFQATT, CDR2 SNEGSKA (reference sequence). The V and J ends lost 3 bases and 8 bases, in that order; junction bases with no gene match: 6. The CDR3 is made up of 14 amino acids. The CDR3 reads CSASPDRGYSPLHF. In DNA, the CDR3 is TGCAGTGCTAGCCCCGACAGGGGATATTCACCCCTCCACTTT.

The chain recombines TRBV12-3 or TRBV12-4 with TRBJ2-7; D not certain. Trimming removed 10 bases from V and 2 bases from J, with 24 bases in between. The CDR3 contains 16 residues. CDR3: CATGGPYADAAYEQYF. The CDR3 nucleotides read TGTGCCACCGGCGGACCTTATGCGGACGCAGCCTACGAGCAGTACTTC.

The chain links TRBV5-1 to TRBJ1-1; 7 bases match TRBD1. CDR1 SGHRS and CDR2 YFSETQ come from the germline V gene. The CDR3 contains 17 residues. V was pared by 0 bases and J by 0 bases, with 8 bases of the junction left unmatched. The CDR3 DNA reads as TGCGCCAGCAGCTTGGATCAGGGGGAGGTTATGAACACTGAAGCTTTCTTT. This encodes CASSLDQGEVMNTEAFF.

In its sample, this clonotype ranks as medium-sized (0.01 to 0.1%). This is likely a read error, given that the CDR3 carries no conserved phenylalanine or tryptophan at its end. It is unclear where the CDR3 begins or ends on the DNA, so no DNA is shown, and the CDR3 is as TCRdb lists it. The chain recombines TRBV6-1 with TRBJ2-7; the DNA was not used to check the table's D call, TRBD1. The CDR3 region is 11 residues in length, termini included. Germline V gene data show CDR1 as MNHNS and CDR2 as SASEGT. The CDR3 loop is CASSEKGTGNL.

This clonotype was observed many times. The V and J genes are TRBV28 and TRBJ2-7; the D is unclear. The CDR3 covers 16 residues. Per the germline V gene, CDR1 is MDHEN and CDR2 is SYDVKM. Trimming pared 6 bases from V and 1 base from J, leaving 19 bases between. In DNA, the CDR3 is TGTGCCAGCAGCCCTATGAAGGAACGGTGGTCCTACGAGCAGTACTTC. Its protein is CASSPMKERWSYEQYF.

This clonotype occurred many times. CDR3 sequence (DNA): TGTGCCAGCAGTTTTGGTACAGGGGGCTTCTACAATGAGCAGTTCTTC. Translation: CASSFGTGGFYNEQFF. This rearrangement joins TRBV27 to TRBJ2-1; 9 positions agree with TRBD1. The V segment lost 3 bases and the J segment 3 bases; nucleotides outside the gene matches: 6. The length of the CDR3 is 16 residues. The germline gives CDR1 MNHEY, CDR2 SMNVEV (reference sequence).

This clonotype came up a few times. The chain employs TRBV28 and TRBJ1-1; TRBD1 aligns across 7 bases. This CDR3 region has 13 residues. V shed 6 bases, J shed 5 bases, and the junction held 6 bases outside the gene matches. The V gene's germline CDR1 is MDHEN and CDR2 SYDVKM. The CDR3 region is CASRTGFRTEAFF. The CDR3 DNA follows: TGTGCCAGCAGGACAGGGTTCAGGACTGAAGCTTTCTTT.

The chain recombines TRBV12-3 or TRBV12-4 with TRBJ1-3, with TRBD1 identical over 10 bases. V lost 4 bases and J lost 1; bases outside the gene matches: 1. The CDR3 extends over 15 amino acids. The CDR3 region is CASSWDRGSGNTIYF. The DNA for the CDR3 is TGTGCCAGCAGTTGGGACAGGGGATCTGGAAACACCATATATTTT.

This clonotype was detected many times. The rearrangement uses TRBV2 and TRBJ2-7, with TRBD1 identical over 8 bases. This CDR3 has 16 amino acids. The germline V gene has CDR1 SNHLY and CDR2 FYNNEI. After removal of 4 bases from V and 0 bases from J, the junction contained 8 bases not matched to a gene. The CDR3 here is CASSGTGWTSSYEQYF. The CDR3 DNA is TGTGCCAGCAGTGGGACAGGGTGGACGAGCTCCTACGAGCAGTACTTC.

The chain uses TRBV9 and TRBJ1-1; D is unresolved. The V gene lost 0 bases and the J gene lost 2 bases, with 5 bases spanning the gap. CDR3 size: 13 residues. Germline V gene lookup returns CDR1 SGDLS and CDR2 YYNGEE. The CDR3 coding sequence is TGTGCCAGCAGCGTAGCGATTAACACTGAAGCTTTCTTT. Translating it yields CASSVAINTEAFF.

This clonotype was seen a handful of times. The genes are TRBV20-1 and TRBJ1-2; 10 bases agree with TRBD1. This CDR3 comprises 15 residues. The germline gives CDR1 DFQATT, CDR2 SNEGSKA (reference sequence). The V gene end was trimmed by 2 bases and the J gene end by 4 bases; junction bases not matched to a gene: 7. CDR3: CSARTGTGEVYGYTF. In nucleotides, the CDR3 is TGCAGTGCTAGAACCGGGACAGGGGAGGTCTATGGCTACACCTTC.

In the case of this clonotype: The likely explanation is a read error, given a far larger clone one base away. V and J are TRBV3-1 and TRBJ2-1, with D possibly TRBD1 on 6 matching bases. The J call is uncertain, as TRBJ2-5 better fits the DNA end. Germline V gene sequence: CDR1 LGHDT, CDR2 YNNKEL (reference sequence). This CDR3 is 15 amino acids long. In DNA form, the CDR3 reads TGTGCCAGCAGCCGCGGACAGCTAACCCAAGAGACCCAGTACTTC. As protein: CASSRGQLTQETQYF.

In this sample, this clonotype turned up many times. V is TRBV6-1 and J is TRBJ2-7; 9 bases fit TRBD2. The J segment lost 1 base and the V segment lost 6 bases, leaving 10 bases of the junction unmatched. CDR3 size: 16 residues. CDR1 and CDR2 (germline): MNHNS, SASEGT. CDR3 DNA sequence: TGTGCCAGCAGATCCTCTCTAGCGGGAAAATCCTACGAGCAGTACTTC. It encodes CASRSSLAGKSYEQYF.

The chain carries TRBV4-1 and TRBJ2-2, with 14 bases that match TRBD2. CDR3 length equals 16 residues. Germline lookup yields CDR1 MGHRA and CDR2 YSYEKL. V was pared by 8 bases and J by 8 bases, with 10 bases of the junction left unmatched. DNA for the CDR3: TGCGCCAGCCATGCCGGGACTAGCGGGAGCAAGGGGGAGCTGTTTTTT. It encodes CASHAGTSGSKGELFF.

This clonotype has at least ten counts. The rearrangement links TRBV7-2 to TRBJ1-5; the match to TRBD1 covers 8 bases. J was trimmed by 0 bases and V by 5 bases; bases with no gene match: 3. The CDR3 is made up of 15 amino acids. Germline-derived CDR1 and CDR2 are SGHTA and FQGNSA. The CDR3 protein is CASSPGQVSNQPQHF. For the CDR3, the DNA is TGTGCCAGCAGCCCGGGACAGGTTAGCAATCAGCCCCAGCATTTT. The full variable domain, in which reference TRBV7-2 and TRBJ1-5 provide the parts outside the CDR3, is GAGVSQSPSNKVTEKGKDVELRCDPISGHTALYWYRQSLGQGLEFLIYFQGNSAPDKSGLPSDRFSAERTGGSVSTLTIQRTQQEDSAVYLCASSPGQVSNQPQHFGDGTRLSIL.

This clonotype was seen many times. The CDR3 sequence: CASSLAGKTYEQYF. Written as DNA, the CDR3 is TGTGCCAGCAGTCTAGCGGGGAAAACCTACGAGCAGTACTTC. The chain is built from TRBV28 and TRBJ2-7, with 9 positions matching TRBD2. Germline CDR1 MDHEN, CDR2 SYDVKM. This CDR3 region has 14 residues. With 5 bases clipped from V and 2 bases from J, the junction kept 4 bases outside the gene matches.

This rearrangement joins TRBV5-6 to TRBJ2-3; the D call may be TRBD1 or TRBD2 (5 bases each). V lost 5 bases and J lost 10, with 17 bases in between. There are 13 residues in the CDR3. Germline CDR1 is SGHDT and CDR2 is YYEEEE. The CDR3 loop reads CASSLGDPLSQYF. CDR3 sequence (DNA): TGTGCCAGCAGTTTAGGGGACCCTTTGTCGCAGTATTTT.

The chain couples TRBV5-5 to TRBJ1-1; 8 nucleotides align to TRBD1. Germline V gene lookup returns CDR1 SGHKS and CDR2 YYEKEE (reference sequence). V shed 2 bases and J 6 bases; nucleotides not matched to a gene: 21. CDR3 length equals 19 residues. CDR3 sequence reads: CASSLLFIGTGGGNAEAFF. The CDR3 DNA reads TGTGCCAGCAGCTTACTCTTCATAGGGACAGGTGGGGGTAACGCTGAAGCTTTCTTT.

This clonotype was counted between two and nine times. V gene TRBV10-3 combines with J gene TRBJ1-5, with D perhaps matching TRBD1 (5 bases). The CDR3 loop spans 15 amino acids. CDR1 ENHRY and CDR2 SYGVKD come from the germline V gene. The germline V and J ends were trimmed by 6 bases and 4 bases, with 16 bases remaining between them. The CDR3 DNA reads as TGTGCCATCAGCGCCTCGGGGGGGGGTAATCAGCCCCAGCATTTT. Its protein product is CAISASGGGNQPQHF.

The sample holds a few counts of this clonotype. CDR3 loop: CASSYQGLPGELFF. CDR3 DNA: TGTGCCAGCAGTTATCAGGGGCTCCCCGGGGAGCTGTTTTTT. V is TRBV12-3 or TRBV12-4 and J is TRBJ2-2; possible D gene TRBD1, 6 bases. The CDR3 is 14 residues long. The V and J ends lost 4 bases and 6 bases respectively, with 12 bases between them.